This TCR beta chain was identified during a study of blood T cell repertoires in COVID-19. Study summary: PBMCs, B-cell-depleted T cells, or T cells were the source of the cDNA or gDNA that made up the material.

Data came from immunoSEQ multiplex PCR; TCRdb stores just in-frame clones and leaves some out. The repertoire holds roughly 220,000 clones, around 91% seen once, with approximately 3.4% in the top ten. There are 16 residues in the CDR3. The germline V gene encodes CDR1 LNHDA and CDR2 SQIVND (reference sequence). The germline V and J ends were trimmed by 6 bases and 0 bases, with 17 bases remaining between them. Sequencing was performed on PBMCs or T cells enriched from blood (not recorded which). The clonotype was recovered from a woman younger than 30 in a cohort exposed to, infected with or recovered from COVID-19 (not recorded which). The chain has TRBV19 and TRBJ1-2; D gene ambiguous. The CDR3 DNA sequence: TGTGCCAGTAGCCAGTATGGGGAGACTGCTAACTATGGCTACACCTTC. Residues: CASSQYGETANYGYTF.